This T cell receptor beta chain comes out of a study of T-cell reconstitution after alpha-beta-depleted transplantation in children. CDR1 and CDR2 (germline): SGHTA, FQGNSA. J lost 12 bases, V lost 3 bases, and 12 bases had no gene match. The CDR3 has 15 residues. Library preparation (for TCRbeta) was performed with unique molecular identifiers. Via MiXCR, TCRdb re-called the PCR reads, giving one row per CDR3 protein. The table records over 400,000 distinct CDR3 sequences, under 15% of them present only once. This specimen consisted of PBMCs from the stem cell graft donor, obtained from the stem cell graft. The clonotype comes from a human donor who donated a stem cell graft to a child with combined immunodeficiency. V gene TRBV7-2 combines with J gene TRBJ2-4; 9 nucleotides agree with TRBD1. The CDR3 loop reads CASSFGGPGQGSQYF. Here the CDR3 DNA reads TGTGCCAGCAGCTTCGGAGGGCCGGGACAGGGTTCTCAGTACTTC.